Each of the 8 T cell receptor beta chains below was sequenced from the same sample in a study of CD8+CD57+ T cells in acquired aplastic anemia. Researchers used genomic DNA as the template to profile TCR beta VDJ and CDR3. TCRdb redid the calling of the reads with MiXCR, one entry per CDR3 protein. Altogether under 500,000 distinct CDR3 sequences are present, around 30% being singletons, with the ten largest covering nearly 0.85%. Those patients picked for sequencing had displayed CD8+CD57+ cell expansion on flow cytometry. Sequences were obtained from sorted CD4+, CD8+, or CD8+CD57+ T cells (not recorded which) from PBMCs. The receptors originated from a human donor with aplastic anemia.

This clonotype was recorded many times. The gene calls are TRBV5-1 and TRBJ2-7, with TRBD1 matching 9 bases. Looked up from germline, CDR1 is SGHRS and CDR2 is YFSETQ. The CDR3 spans 14 residues. V lost 4 bases to trimming and J lost 5 bases; unmatched junction nucleotides: 7. The CDR3 loop is CASSVGQGGNEQYF. The CDR3 coding sequence is TGCGCCAGCAGCGTGGGACAGGGAGGGAACGAGCAGTACTTC. Looking up the rest from reference TRBV5-1 and TRBJ2-7 gives the full variable domain: KAGVTQTPRYLIKTRGQQVTLSCSPISGHRSVSWYQQTPGQGLQFLFEYFSETQRNKGNFPGRFSGRQFSNSRSEMNVSTLELGDSALYLCASSVGQGGNEQYFGPGTRLTVT.

The genes are TRBV18 and TRBJ2-7, with TRBD1 identical over 7 bases. This CDR3 contains 15 residues. Losses at the gene ends were 6 bases for V and 5 bases for J; bases not matched to a gene: 13. CDR1 is KGHSH, CDR2 LQKENI, per germline. CDR3 in DNA: TGTGCCAGCTCTCTCGACAGGGCAGCCCGGAACGAGCAGTACTTC. Translating gives CASSLDRAARNEQYF. The variable domain in full, completed from reference TRBV18 and TRBJ2-7, reads NAGVMQNPRHLVRRRGQEARLRCSPMKGHSHVYWYRQLPEEGLKFMVYLQKENIIDESGMPKERFSAEFPKEGPSILRIQQVVRGDSAAYFCASSLDRAARNEQYFGPGTRLTVT.

Concerning this clonotype itself: One junction end disagrees with the germline gene, perhaps due to a read error. This chain links TRBV10-3 with TRBJ2-1, with 7 bases that match TRBD1. Germline V lookup: CDR1 ENHRY, CDR2 SYGVKD. The CDR3 runs to 15 residues. The CDR3 spells CASSAPGGVSYEQFF. The CDR3 DNA follows: TGTGCCAGCAGTGCCCCAGGGGGAGTAAGCTATGAGCAGTTCTTC.

As to this clonotype: This CDR3 is missing its conserved last phenylalanine or tryptophan, likely due to a read error. The chain has TRBV11-1 and TRBJ1-5, with D possibly matching TRBD1 (5 bases). Trimming took off 5 bases at V and 0 bases at J, with 26 bases between the two ends. The CDR3 runs to 20 residues. CDR1 and CDR2 (germline): SGHAT, FQDESV (reference sequence). CDR3 sequence: CASSVGGLWGVGNSNQPQHS. The CDR3 bases are TGTGCCAGCAGCGTAGGAGGGCTATGGGGGGTGGGAAATAGCAATCAGCCCCAGCATTCT.

The gene calls are TRBV6-5 and TRBJ1-2; D gene unclear. CDR3 length: 17 residues. V lost 4 bases, J lost 1 base, and 19 bases lay in between. Germline-derived CDR1 and CDR2 are MNHEY and SVGAGI. CDR3 in amino acids: CASSFPTLLGSNYGYTF. CDR3 coding DNA: TGTGCCAGCAGTTTCCCCACTTTACTGGGCAGTAACTATGGCTACACCTTC.

This clonotype was picked up a small number of times. The chain combines TRBV12-3 or TRBV12-4 with TRBJ1-1; D remains unclear. With 6 bases removed from V and 5 bases from J, the gap between germline ends came to 19 bases. CDR3 length: 15 residues. CDR3 protein: CASRRTTQKDTEAFF. CDR3 nucleotide sequence: TGTGCCAGCAGGAGAACGACCCAAAAGGATACTGAAGCTTTCTTT.

The V gene is TRBV7-3, the J gene TRBJ1-6; tentatively, D is TRBD1 (6 bases). V was shortened by 2 bases and J by 10 bases, with 15 bases between the two germline ends. The CDR3 covers 15 residues. The germline CDR1 and CDR2 sequences are SGHTA and FQGTGA. CDR3 sequence: CASSLGAGVISPLHF. The CDR3 coding sequence is TGTGCCAGCAGCTTAGGGGCAGGGGTCATCTCACCCCTCCACTTT.

This chain uses TRBV9 with TRBJ1-3, with TRBD1 as a possible D gene (6 bases). V was pared by 0 bases and J by 3 bases, with 13 bases between. Germline V lookup: CDR1 SGDLS, CDR2 YYNGEE. This CDR3 is built from 16 residues. In DNA form, the CDR3 reads TGTGCCAGCAGCGTAGGGTCCTGGACAGTTGGAAACACCATATATTTT. Encoded protein: CASSVGSWTVGNTIYF.